Given below is one TCR beta chain in context. Its antigen is unidentified. Only in-frame clones appear in the TCRdb table, and some are missing; sequencing was by immunoSEQ multiplex PCR. The sample holds around 2,000,000 clones, 95% seen once. Trimming cost V 5 bases and J 5 bases; bases outside gene matches: 5. The CDR3 contains 14 residues. Germline V gene lookup returns CDR1 MNHNS and CDR2 SASEGT. The record originates from a study of shared clonotypes between healthy human individuals. General study findings and limits: Rarefaction exposed incomplete sorted-subset sequencing despite large depth.

The receptor was derived from a man between 18 and 35 years old in good health. The source material was naive CD4+ T cells sorted from blood. Subset denoted: CD45RA+ positively selected. The rearrangement uses TRBV6-1 and TRBJ1-1; the match to TRBD1 covers 10 bases. The CDR3 protein is CASSLGQGGTEAFF. CDR3 sequence (DNA): TGTGCCAGCAGTTTAGGACAGGGGGGTACTGAAGCTTTCTTT.